This TCR beta chain was retrieved from a study of CD8+CD57+ T cells in acquired aplastic anemia. Patients selected for sequencing had displayed CD8+CD57+ cell expansion by flow cytometry. All patients had severe acquired aplastic anemia. Blood came from patients not yet given any therapy. This clonotype was recorded many times. Its antigen is unknown. The study profiled TCR beta VDJ and CDR3 using genomic DNA as template. MiXCR, applied by TCRdb to the reads, yields one record per CDR3 protein. The sample consists of 250,000 or so distinct CDR3 sequences, about 44% of them appearing once. Trimming stripped 0 bases from V and 0 bases from J, with 20 bases between. Germline CDR1 and CDR2: DFQATT and SNEGSKA (reference sequence). The CDR3 has 18 amino acids. Overall study results and limits: A set of about 28 CD8+ CDR3 sequences was shared between patients and controls, and these sequences appeared highly expressed in patients.

The source material was sorted CD4+, CD8+, or CD8+CD57+ T cells (not recorded which) from PBMCs. The clonotype comes from a human donor with aplastic anemia. The chain couples TRBV20-1 to TRBJ1-1; D is possibly TRBD1 (6 bases). The CDR3 spells CSARDSYRDNLMNTEAFF. The DNA for the CDR3 is TGCAGTGCTAGAGATTCTTACAGGGATAATCTCATGAACACTGAAGCTTTCTTT.